The TCR beta chain under discussion was sequenced for a study of cytomegalovirus exposure and HLA in healthy donors. Study-level points and caveats: In most subjects, TCR beta sequences reportedly gave accurate predictions of HLA-A and HLA-B alleles.

The donors comprised healthy bone marrow donors. The J segment lost 4 bases and the V segment lost 2 bases, leaving 3 bases of the junction unmatched. The CDR3 length is 15 residues. The V gene's germline CDR1 is MNHEY and CDR2 SVGAGI. This PCR relied on a set of 60 Vbeta primers and 13 Jbeta primers. Sequencing was performed with immunoSEQ multiplex PCR; in TCRdb, only in-frame clones are kept and a portion is missing. The sample holds fewer than 150,000 clones; about 83% are singletons and the top ten take 2.5% to 3.5%. Worth noting for this clone: What it recognizes is unknown.

The specimen was PBMCs. This sequence joins TRBV6-5 and TRBJ1-3; 9 bases are a match to TRBD1. This clonotype was obtained from a woman aged 35 to 49 in good health and CMV-seropositive. CDR3 loop: CASSYGTGKGNTIYF. The DNA of the CDR3 is TGTGCCAGCAGTTACGGGACAGGGAAAGGAAACACCATATATTTT.